This T cell receptor (beta chain) was sequenced for a study of T cell repertoires in cytomegalovirus infection (dated by TCRdb to between 2018 and 2021). For context, the study as a whole: Peptide stimulations targeted recently identified HLA-C-restricted CMV epitopes, whose presentation resists viral immunomodulation, together with well-studied HLA-B-restricted epitopes. Because public TCR beta signatures pointed to carriage of CMV infection together with the matching HLA type, the HLA type of each donor mattered for the analysis. Broader findings and caveats from the paper: In the ex vivo response, HLA-C-restricted CMV-specific TCR beta clonotypes were dominant, and in two of eight donors the single most frequent clonotype came from this HLA-C-restricted group. In both this cohort and an independent cohort of 352 donors, the cumulative frequency of public TCR beta family members distinguished carriers of CMV infection plus the relevant HLA type.

Sample treatment or condition, as interpreted from the label and publication: in vitro stimulation with specific CMV peptide epitopes to enrich CMV-specific T cells. The sample was run on an Illumina HiSeq 1500. Using fastp trimming at Q25 and MiXCR clonotype assembly, TCRdb reanalyzed the public sequencing data and kept in-frame beta chains. Identical CDR3 proteins give one entry, which carries the most common genes and DNA. The sample yields under 450,000 distinct CDR3 sequences; about a third were counted once. Approximately 12% of the sample is held by the ten biggest clonotypes. This clonotype was observed a few times. Its antigen specificity is not known. The sample holds no much larger clone one base away, and base qualities are not on file. Cut back by 10 bases and 0 bases, the V and J ends lie 10 bases apart. Counted from cysteine to phenylalanine, this CDR3 has 13 amino acids. Here the CDR3 DNA is all that survives: 39 bases in frame from base 1. The germline V gene provides CDR1 MDHEN and CDR2 SYDVKM.

The sequence joins TRBV28 to TRBJ1-5; no D gene is confidently identified. This sequence originates from a human donor in good health (CMV status not recorded). Some clones in this sample may be carry-over from other donors' samples. The sample here was cultured PBMCs, taken from culture after CMV antigen stimulation. The CDR3 region: CATSDLSNQPQHF. The DNA sequence is as follows: TGTGCCACCTCCGACCTTAGCAATCAGCCCCAGCATTTT. Reference TRBV28 and TRBJ1-5 genes cover what lies past the CDR3, so the full variable domain is DVKVTQSSRYLVKRTGEKVFLECVQDMDHENMFWYRQDPGLGLRLIYFSYDVKMKEKGDIPEGYSVSREKKERFSLILESASTNQTSMYLCATSDLSNQPQHFGDGTRLSIL.